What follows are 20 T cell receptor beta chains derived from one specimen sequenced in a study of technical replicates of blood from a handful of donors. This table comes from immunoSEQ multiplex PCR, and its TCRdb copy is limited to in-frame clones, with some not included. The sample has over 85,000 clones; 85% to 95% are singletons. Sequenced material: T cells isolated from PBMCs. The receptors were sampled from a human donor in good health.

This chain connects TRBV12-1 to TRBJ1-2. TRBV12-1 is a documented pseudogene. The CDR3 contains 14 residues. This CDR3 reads CASSFSGEVYGYTF. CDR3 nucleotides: TGTGCCAGCAGCTTTAGTGGGGAGGTCTATGGCTACACCTTC.

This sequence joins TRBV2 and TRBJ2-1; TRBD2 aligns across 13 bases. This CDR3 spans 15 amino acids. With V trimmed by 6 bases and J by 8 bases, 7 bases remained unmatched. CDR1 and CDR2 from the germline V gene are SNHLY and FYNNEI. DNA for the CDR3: TGTGCCAGCAGAGACGGGACTAGCGGGACCGATGAGCAGTTCTTC. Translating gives CASRDGTSGTDEQFF.

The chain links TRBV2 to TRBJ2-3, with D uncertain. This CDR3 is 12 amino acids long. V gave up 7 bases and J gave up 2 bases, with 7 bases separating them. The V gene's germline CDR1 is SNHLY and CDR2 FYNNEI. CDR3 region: CASIRDTDTQYF. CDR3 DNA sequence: TGTGCCAGCATCCGAGACACAGATACGCAGTATTTT.

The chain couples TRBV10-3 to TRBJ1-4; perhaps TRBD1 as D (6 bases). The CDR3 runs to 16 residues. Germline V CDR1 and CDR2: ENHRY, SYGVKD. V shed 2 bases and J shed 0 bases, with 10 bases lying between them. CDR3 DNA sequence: TGTGCCATCAGTGAGGCCTCAGGGGCAACTAATGAAAAACTGTTTTTT. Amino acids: CAISEASGATNEKLFF.

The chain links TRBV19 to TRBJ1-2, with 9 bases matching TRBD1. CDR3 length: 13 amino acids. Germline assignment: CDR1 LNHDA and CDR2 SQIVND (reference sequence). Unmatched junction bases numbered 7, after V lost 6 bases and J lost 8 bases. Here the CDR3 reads CASRTGGFDGYTF. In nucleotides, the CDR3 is TGTGCCAGTAGAACAGGGGGCTTTGACGGCTACACCTTC.

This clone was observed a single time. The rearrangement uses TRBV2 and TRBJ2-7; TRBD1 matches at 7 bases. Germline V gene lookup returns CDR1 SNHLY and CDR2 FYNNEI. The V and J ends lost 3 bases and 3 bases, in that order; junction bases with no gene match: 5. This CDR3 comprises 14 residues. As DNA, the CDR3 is TGTGCCAGCAGTGATGAGGGGGCTTACTACGAGCAGTACTTC. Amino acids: CASSDEGAYYEQYF.

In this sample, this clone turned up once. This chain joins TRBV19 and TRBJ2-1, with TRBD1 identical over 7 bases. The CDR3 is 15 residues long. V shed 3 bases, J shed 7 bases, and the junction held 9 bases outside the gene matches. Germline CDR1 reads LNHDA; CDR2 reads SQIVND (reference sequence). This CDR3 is CASSILGTGDNEQFF. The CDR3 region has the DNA TGTGCCAGTAGTATTTTAGGCACAGGGGATAATGAGCAGTTCTTC. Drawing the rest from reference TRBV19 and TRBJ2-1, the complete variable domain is DGGITQSPKYLFRKEGQNVTLSCEQNLNHDAMYWYRQDPGQGLRLIYYSQIVNDFQKGDIAEGYSVSREKKESFPLTVTSAQKNPTAFYLCASSILGTGDNEQFFGPGTRLTVL.

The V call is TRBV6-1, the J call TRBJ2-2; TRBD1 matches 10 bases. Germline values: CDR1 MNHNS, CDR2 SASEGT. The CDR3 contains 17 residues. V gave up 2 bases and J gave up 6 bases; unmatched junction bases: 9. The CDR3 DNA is TGTGCCAGCAGTGAAATCGGGGGACAGGGGTTATCCGGGGAGCTGTTTTTT. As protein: CASSEIGGQGLSGELFF.

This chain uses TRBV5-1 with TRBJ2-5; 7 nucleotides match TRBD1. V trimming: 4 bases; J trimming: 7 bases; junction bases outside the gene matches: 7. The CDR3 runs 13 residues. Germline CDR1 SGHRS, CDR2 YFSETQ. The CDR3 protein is CASSTSTGRTQYF. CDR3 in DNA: TGCGCCAGCAGCACCTCGACAGGGCGGACCCAGTACTTC.

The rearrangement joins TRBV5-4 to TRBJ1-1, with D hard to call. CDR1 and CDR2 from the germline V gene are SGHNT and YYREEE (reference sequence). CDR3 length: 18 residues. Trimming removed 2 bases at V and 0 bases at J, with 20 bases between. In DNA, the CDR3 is TGTGCCAGCAGCTTCCTGTTTGACACCTTAACCATGAACACTGAAGCTTTCTTT. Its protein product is CASSFLFDTLTMNTEAFF.

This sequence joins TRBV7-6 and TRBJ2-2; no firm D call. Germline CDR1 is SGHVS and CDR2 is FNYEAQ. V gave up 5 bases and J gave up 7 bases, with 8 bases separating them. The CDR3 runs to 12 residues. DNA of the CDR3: TGTGCCAGCAGCCCCTCTAGCGGGGAGCTGTTTTTT. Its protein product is CASSPSSGELFF.

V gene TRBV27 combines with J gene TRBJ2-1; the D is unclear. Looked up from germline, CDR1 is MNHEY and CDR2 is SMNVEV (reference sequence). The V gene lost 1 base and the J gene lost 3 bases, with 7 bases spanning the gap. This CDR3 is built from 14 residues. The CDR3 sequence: CASSLYAGYNEQFF. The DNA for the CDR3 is TGTGCCAGCAGTTTATACGCCGGCTACAATGAGCAGTTCTTC.

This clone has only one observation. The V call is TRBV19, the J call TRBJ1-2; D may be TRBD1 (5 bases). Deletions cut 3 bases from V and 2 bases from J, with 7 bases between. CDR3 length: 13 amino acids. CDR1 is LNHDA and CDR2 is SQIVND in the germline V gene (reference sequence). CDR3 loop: CASSIQGNYGYTF. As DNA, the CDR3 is TGTGCCAGTAGTATCCAGGGAAACTATGGCTACACCTTC.

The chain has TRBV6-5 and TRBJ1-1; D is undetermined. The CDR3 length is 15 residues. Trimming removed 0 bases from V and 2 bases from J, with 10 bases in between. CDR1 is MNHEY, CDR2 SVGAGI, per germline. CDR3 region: CASSYSMGTNTEAFF. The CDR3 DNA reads TGTGCCAGCAGTTACTCGATGGGCACTAACACTGAAGCTTTCTTT.

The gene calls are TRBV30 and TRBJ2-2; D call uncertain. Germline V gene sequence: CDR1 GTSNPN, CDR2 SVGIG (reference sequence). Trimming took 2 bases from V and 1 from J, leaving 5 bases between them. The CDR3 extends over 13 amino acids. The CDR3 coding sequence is TGTGCCTGGAGTCCAGTGAACACCGGGGAGCTGTTTTTT. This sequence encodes CAWSPVNTGELFF.

The CDR3 spells CASGLVGQGWYQPQHF. The CDR3 DNA reads as TGTGCTAGTGGTTTGGTTGGACAGGGGTGGTATCAGCCCCAGCATTTT. The J gene is TRBJ1-5, the V gene TRBV12-5, with 9 positions matching TRBD1. The CDR3 totals 16 residues. Germline V CDR1 and CDR2: LGHNT, FRNRAP. V was pared by 0 bases and J by 5 bases, with 5 bases of the junction left unmatched.

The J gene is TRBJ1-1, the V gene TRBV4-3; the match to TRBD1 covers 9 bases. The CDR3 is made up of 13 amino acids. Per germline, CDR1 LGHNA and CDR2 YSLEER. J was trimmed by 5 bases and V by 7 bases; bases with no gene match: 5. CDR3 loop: CASTLQGATEAFF. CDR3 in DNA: TGCGCCAGCACCTTACAGGGGGCAACTGAAGCTTTCTTT.

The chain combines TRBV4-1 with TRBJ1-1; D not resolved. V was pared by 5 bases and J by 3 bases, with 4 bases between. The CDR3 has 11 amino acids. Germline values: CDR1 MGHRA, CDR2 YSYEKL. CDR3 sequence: CASSGYTEAFF. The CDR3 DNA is TGCGCCAGCAGCGGCTACACTGAAGCTTTCTTT.

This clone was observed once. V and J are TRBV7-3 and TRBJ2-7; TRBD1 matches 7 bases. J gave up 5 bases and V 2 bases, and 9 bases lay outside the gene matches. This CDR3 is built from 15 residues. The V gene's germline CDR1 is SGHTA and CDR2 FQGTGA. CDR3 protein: CASSLSALRGNEQYF. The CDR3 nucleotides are TGTGCCAGCAGCTTATCTGCACTCAGGGGGAACGAGCAGTACTTC.

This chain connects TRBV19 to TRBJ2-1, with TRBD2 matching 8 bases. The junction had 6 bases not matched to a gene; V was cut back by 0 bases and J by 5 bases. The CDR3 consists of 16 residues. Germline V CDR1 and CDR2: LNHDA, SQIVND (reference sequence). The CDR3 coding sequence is TGTGCCAGTAGTATAGATAGCAGCGGGAGACACAATGAGCAGTTCTTC. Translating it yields CASSIDSSGRHNEQFF.